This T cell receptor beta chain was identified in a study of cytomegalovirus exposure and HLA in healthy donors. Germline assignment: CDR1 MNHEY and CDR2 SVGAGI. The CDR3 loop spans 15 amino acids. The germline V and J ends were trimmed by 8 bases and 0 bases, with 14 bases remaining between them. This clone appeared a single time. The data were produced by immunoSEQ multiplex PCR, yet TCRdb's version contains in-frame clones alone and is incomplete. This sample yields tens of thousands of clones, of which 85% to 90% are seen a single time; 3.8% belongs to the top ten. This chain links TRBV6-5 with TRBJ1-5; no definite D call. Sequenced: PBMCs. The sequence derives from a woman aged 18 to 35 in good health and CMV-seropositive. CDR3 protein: CASCVRVGSNQPQHF. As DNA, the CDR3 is TGTGCCAGCTGCGTCCGGGTGGGTAGCAATCAGCCCCAGCATTTT.